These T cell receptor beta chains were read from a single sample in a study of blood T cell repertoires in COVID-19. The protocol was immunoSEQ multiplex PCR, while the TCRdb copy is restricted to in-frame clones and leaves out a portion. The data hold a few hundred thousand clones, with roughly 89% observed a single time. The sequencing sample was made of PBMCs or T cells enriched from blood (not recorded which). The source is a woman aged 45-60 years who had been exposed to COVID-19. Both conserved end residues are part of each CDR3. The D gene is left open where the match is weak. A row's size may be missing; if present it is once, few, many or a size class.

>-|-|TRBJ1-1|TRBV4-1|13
CASSQLYRGEAFF
TGCGCCAGCAGCCAACTGTACCGGGGTGAAGCTTTCTTT
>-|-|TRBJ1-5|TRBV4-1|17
CASSQDTSGGSNQPQHF
TGCGCCAGCAGCCAAGATACTTCAGGAGGGTCGAATCAGCCCCAGCATTTT
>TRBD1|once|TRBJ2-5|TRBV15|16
CATSRAPGQGTGTQYF
TGTGCCACCAGCAGAGCACCGGGACAGGGGACGGGGACCCAGTACTTC
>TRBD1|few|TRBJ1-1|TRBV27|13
CASKGQTGTEAFF
TGTGCCAGCAAGGGACAGACGGGAACTGAAGCTTTCTTT
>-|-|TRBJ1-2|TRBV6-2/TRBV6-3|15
CASSYYRVSNYGYTF
TGTGCCAGCAGTTACTACAGGGTATCTAACTATGGCTACACCTTC
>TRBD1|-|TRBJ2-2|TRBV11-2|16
CASTPTGGAYTGELFF
TGTGCCAGCACCCCAACAGGGGGCGCTTACACCGGGGAGCTGTTTTTT
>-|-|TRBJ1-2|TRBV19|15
CASRIEQVSSYGYTF
TGTGCCAGTAGGATTGAGCAGGTATCGAGCTATGGCTACACCTTC
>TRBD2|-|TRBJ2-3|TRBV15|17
CATSRGTTSGGADTQYF
TGTGCCACCAGCAGAGGCACCACAAGCGGGGGGGCAGATACGCAGTATTTT
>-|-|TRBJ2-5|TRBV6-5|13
CASSRTTQETQYF
TGTGCCAGCAGTCGGACTACCCAAGAGACCCAGTACTTC
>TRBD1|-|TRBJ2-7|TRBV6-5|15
CASTRVGQGSYEQYF
TGTGCCAGCACAAGAGTGGGACAGGGTTCCTACGAGCAGTACTTC
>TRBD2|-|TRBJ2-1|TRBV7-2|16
CASSLGSGGSPYEQFF
TGTGCCAGCAGCTTGGGTAGCGGGGGTTCTCCATATGAGCAGTTCTTC